Listed below are T cell receptor beta chains from one sample, sequenced in a study of human T cells and chemical hapten exposure. TCRdb redid the calling of the RACE reads with MiXCR, one entry per CDR3 protein. The table shows about 50,000 distinct CDR3 sequences, with over 9.5% occurring only once. The specimen was whole blood, collected in connection with sensitization to the hapten diphenylcyclopropenone (DPC). The receptors stem from a woman in her fifties or sixties with alopecia areata. Some clones in this sample may be carry-over from other donors' samples. The CDR3 runs from the conserved cysteine through the conserved F or W. Each record gives: clone size, J gene, D gene, V gene, CDR3 DNA, CDR3 protein. D genes are given only for firm matches. Not every row has a clone size; where given, it reads once, few, many or a size class.

- | TRBJ2-7 | TRBD2 | TRBV11-2 | TGTGCCAGCAGCTTAGGCCCCCACGGGGAGGGCCCTAGCTCCTACGAGCAGTACTTC | CASSLGPHGEGPSSYEQYF
few | TRBJ2-7 | TRBD2 | TRBV7-9 | TGTGCCAGCAGCTCGGGACTAGCGCTCTCCTACGAGCAGTACTTC | CASSSGLALSYEQYF
many | TRBJ2-7 | - | TRBV28 | TGTGCCAGCGGGCGGAGCTTGGACGAGCAGTACTTC | CASGRSLDEQYF
- | TRBJ2-5 | - | TRBV24-1 | TGTGCCACCAGTGACCCTGGGACCCAGGAGACCCAGTACTTC | CATSDPGTQETQYF
- | TRBJ2-2 | TRBD1 | TRBV18 | TGTGCCAGCTCACCCGGGACAGGGGAGGAGCTGTTTTTT | CASSPGTGEELFF
few | TRBJ2-5 | TRBD2 | TRBV10-1 | TGCGCCAGCAGTAGCGGGGGACGACAAGAGACCCAGTACTTC | CASSSGGRQETQYF
- | TRBJ2-7 | - | TRBV6-2/TRBV6-3 | TGTGCCAGCAGTTACTCTATCCAATCCACCTACGAGCAGTACTTC | CASSYSIQSTYEQYF
few | TRBJ2-2 | TRBD2 | TRBV7-9 | TGTGCCAGCAGCTCGGCTACTAGCGGGAGACCCACCGGGGAGCTGTTTTTT | CASSSATSGRPTGELFF
many | TRBJ2-2 | TRBD2 | TRBV6-2/TRBV6-3 | TGTGCCAGCAGTTACCCCCGGACTAGCGGGTGCCCGGGGGAGCTGTTTTTT | CASSYPRTSGCPGELFF
- | TRBJ1-1 | TRBD1 | TRBV4-2 | TGTGCCAGCAGCCAAGGACAGGGTGCTGAAGCTTTCTTT | CASSQGQGAEAFF
- | TRBJ1-6 | - | TRBV5-1 | TGCGCCAGCAGCTTGGCCGGGGGTTATTCACCCCTCCACTTT | CASSLAGGYSPLHF
many | TRBJ2-7 | TRBD1 | TRBV12-3/TRBV12-4 | TGTGCCAGCACCTACGGACAGGGAAGCTCCTACGAGCAGTACTTC | CASTYGQGSSYEQYF
few | TRBJ2-4 | TRBD1 | TRBV15 | TGTGCCACCAGCAGGGACAGGGGGCGCAAAAACATTCAGTACTTC | CATSRDRGRKNIQYF
- | TRBJ2-7 | - | TRBV28 | TGTGCCAGCAGCTACCCGTTCGCCGCCGGGGACCGTACCGAGCAGTACTTC | CASSYPFAAGDRTEQYF
few | TRBJ1-5 | TRBD1 | TRBV6-2/TRBV6-3 | TGTGCCAGCAGTTACTCGCGAGGGACAGGGGCCAACAATCAGCCCCAGCATTTT | CASSYSRGTGANNQPQHF
many | TRBJ1-5 | - | TRBV10-3 | TGTGCCATCAGTGTTTCCGAGGGGAATCAGCCCCAGCATTTT | CAISVSEGNQPQHF